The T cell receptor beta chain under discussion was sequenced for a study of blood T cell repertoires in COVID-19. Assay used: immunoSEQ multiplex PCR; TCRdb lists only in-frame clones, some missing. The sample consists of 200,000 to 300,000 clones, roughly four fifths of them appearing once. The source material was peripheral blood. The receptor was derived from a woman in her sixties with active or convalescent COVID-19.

The CDR3 sequence is CASSYAGPLVYGYTF. CDR3 nucleotides: TGTGCCAGCAGTTACGCTGGGCCCCTCGTCTATGGCTACACCTTC. The rearrangement joins TRBV6-5 to TRBJ1-2; no firm D call. V was clipped by 2 bases and J by 4 bases, with 14 bases between them. Germline CDR1 MNHEY, CDR2 SVGAGI. This CDR3 has 15 amino acids.